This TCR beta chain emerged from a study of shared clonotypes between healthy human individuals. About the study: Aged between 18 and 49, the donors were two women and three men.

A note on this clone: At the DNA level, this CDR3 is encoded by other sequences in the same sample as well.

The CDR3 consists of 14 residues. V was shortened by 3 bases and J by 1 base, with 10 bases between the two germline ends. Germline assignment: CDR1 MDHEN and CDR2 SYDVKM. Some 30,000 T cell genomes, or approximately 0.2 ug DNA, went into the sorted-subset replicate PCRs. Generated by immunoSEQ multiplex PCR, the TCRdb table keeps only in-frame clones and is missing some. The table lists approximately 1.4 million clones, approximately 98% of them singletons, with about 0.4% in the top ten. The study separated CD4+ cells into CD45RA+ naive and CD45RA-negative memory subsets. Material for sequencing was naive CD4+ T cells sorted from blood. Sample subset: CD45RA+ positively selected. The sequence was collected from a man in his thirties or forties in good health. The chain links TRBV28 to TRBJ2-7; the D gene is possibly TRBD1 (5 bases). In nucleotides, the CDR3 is TGTGCCAGCAGTTTGGCAGGGCAATCCTACGAGCAGTACTTC. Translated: CASSLAGQSYEQYF.